These 17 T cell receptor beta chains came from one sample sequenced in a study of cytomegalovirus exposure and HLA in healthy donors. The study ran its PCR with 60 Vbeta and 13 Jbeta primers. The protocol was immunoSEQ multiplex PCR, while the TCRdb copy is restricted to in-frame clones and leaves out a portion. The sample has approximately 210,000 clones, 75% to 85% seen once. The specimen was PBMCs. These receptors came from a girl aged 5-17 years in good health and CMV-seropositive.

This sequence joins TRBV10-3 and TRBJ2-3, with 12 bases identical to TRBD2. The CDR3 consists of 17 residues. The V gene's germline CDR1 is ENHRY and CDR2 SYGVKD. V was pared by 3 bases and J by 5 bases, with 9 bases of the junction left unmatched. The CDR3: CAISDRPLAGGLDTQYF. CDR3 DNA sequence: TGTGCCATCAGTGACCGACCGCTAGCGGGGGGGCTAGATACGCAGTATTTT.

The chain combines TRBV5-5 with TRBJ1-2; 7 bases map to TRBD1. Unmatched junction bases numbered 2, after V lost 1 base and J lost 2 bases. Germline V lookup: CDR1 SGHKS, CDR2 YYEKEE (reference sequence). CDR3 length: 14 amino acids. The CDR3 reads CASSLIGGNYGYTF. Here the CDR3 DNA reads TGTGCCAGCAGCTTGATAGGGGGCAACTATGGCTACACCTTC.

This chain joins TRBV2 and TRBJ2-3; the D is unclear. V shed 1 base and J shed 0 bases, with 11 bases lying between them. Germline-derived CDR1 and CDR2 are SNHLY and FYNNEI. CDR3 length equals 16 residues. CDR3 region: CASSEELLYSTDTQYF. The CDR3 nucleotides are TGTGCCAGCAGTGAAGAACTCCTCTATAGCACAGATACGCAGTATTTT.

This clone showed up just once. V gene TRBV5-4 combines with J gene TRBJ2-3; a weak D match, TRBD2 (6 bases). This CDR3 is 16 amino acids long. V lost 1 base and J lost 2, with 14 bases in between. Per germline, CDR1 SGHNT and CDR2 YYREEE (reference sequence). Here the CDR3 reads CASSLRGTGYTDTQYF. Here the CDR3 DNA reads TGTGCCAGCAGCTTGCGGGGGACGGGTTACACAGATACGCAGTATTTT.

This chain connects TRBV5-6 to TRBJ2-7; D may be TRBD1 (6 bases). The length of the CDR3 is 13 residues. Germline-derived CDR1 and CDR2 are SGHDT and YYEEEE. V was trimmed by 1 base and J by 2 bases, leaving 7 bases between them. In nucleotides, the CDR3 is TGTGCCAGCAGCTTGTCAGGGGCCTACGAGCAGTACTTC. This translates into CASSLSGAYEQYF.

The V and J genes are TRBV4-1 and TRBJ2-5; the match to TRBD1 covers 9 bases. Trimming cost V 2 bases and J 4 bases; bases outside gene matches: 8. This CDR3 is 16 amino acids long. Germline-derived CDR1 and CDR2 are MGHRA and YSYEKL. The CDR3 nucleotides are TGCGCCAGCAGCCAACGAGGGACAGGGAGTATAGAGACCCAGTACTTC. This translates into CASSQRGTGSIETQYF.

This chain connects TRBV4-1 to TRBJ1-6, with 7 bases lining up with TRBD1. Germline trimming cut 1 base from V and 7 bases from J; bases unmatched to any gene: 7. Per the germline V gene, CDR1 is MGHRA and CDR2 is YSYEKL. The CDR3 length is 16 residues. In DNA, the CDR3 is TGCGCCAGCAGCCAAGTAGGGGGCTCGGGAAATTCACCCCTCCACTTT. Translating it yields CASSQVGGSGNSPLHF.

This chain connects TRBV4-3 to TRBJ2-5, with D hard to call. Germline V gives CDR1 LGHNA, CDR2 YSLEER. This CDR3 contains 14 residues. The V and J ends lost 0 bases and 0 bases respectively, with 5 bases between them. CDR3 region: CASSQDTNQETQYF. The CDR3 DNA sequence: TGCGCCAGCAGCCAAGATACTAACCAAGAGACCCAGTACTTC.

Regarding this clone: The junction and the germline gene differ at one end; a read error may be behind it. This chain connects TRBV4-1 to TRBJ2-5, with TRBD1 matching over 7 bases. Germline CDR1 MGHRA, CDR2 YSYEKL. The CDR3 covers 14 residues. The CDR3 reads CASSQSGGGTVQHF. The CDR3 bases are TGCGCCAGCAGCCAATCAGGGGGTGGGACCGTCCAGCACTTC.

V is TRBV7-2 and J is TRBJ2-7; 8 bases are shared with TRBD1. Germline V gene sequence: CDR1 SGHTA, CDR2 FQGNSA. The CDR3 covers 13 residues. Unmatched junction bases numbered 2, after V lost 5 bases and J lost 2 bases. The CDR3 is CASSPQGAYEQYF. The CDR3 DNA reads as TGTGCCAGCAGCCCACAGGGGGCCTACGAGCAGTACTTC. Using reference TRBV7-2 and TRBJ2-7 for the parts outside the CDR3, the full variable domain is GAGVSQSPSNKVTEKGKDVELRCDPISGHTALYWYRQSLGQGLEFLIYFQGNSAPDKSGLPSDRFSAERTGGSVSTLTIQRTQQEDSAVYLCASSPQGAYEQYFGPGTRLTVT.

The rearrangement links TRBV9 to TRBJ1-6; 8 bases fit TRBD1. Germline values: CDR1 SGDLS, CDR2 YYNGEE. With 0 bases clipped from V and 8 bases from J, the junction kept 4 bases outside the gene matches. This CDR3 has 15 residues. The CDR3 coding sequence is TGTGCCAGCAGCGTAGCGGGACAGGTGGATTCACCCCTCCACTTT. Protein: CASSVAGQVDSPLHF.

The chain is built from TRBV5-1 and TRBJ2-3, with 11 bases fitting TRBD2. The germline gives CDR1 SGHRS, CDR2 YFSETQ. The CDR3 covers 17 residues. Trimming took 0 bases from V and 2 from J; bases not matched to a gene: 5. CDR3 DNA: TGCGCCAGCAGCTTGGGGGCTAGCGGGGGGATCACAGATACGCAGTATTTT. It is translated as CASSLGASGGITDTQYF.

This clone appeared a single time. The chain joins TRBV4-2 to TRBJ1-5, with D perhaps TRBD1 (5 bases). Germline V lookup: CDR1 LGHNA, CDR2 YNFKEQ. The CDR3 spans 15 residues. V lost 0 bases and J lost 0, with 6 bases in between. CDR3 in amino acids: CASSQEQGSNQPQHF. The CDR3 bases are TGTGCCAGCAGCCAAGAGCAGGGTAGCAATCAGCCCCAGCATTTT.

This clone showed up just once. The chain combines TRBV21-1 with TRBJ2-1; whether TRBD2, the table's D call, matches the DNA was not checked. TRBV21-1 is marked as a pseudogene. The CDR3 extends over 10 amino acids. In DNA, the CDR3 is TGTGCCAGCAGGGAGGCTGAGCAGTTCTTC. Its translation is CASREAEQFF.

In regard to this clone: Additional DNA sequences in this sample encode the identical CDR3. The chain recombines TRBV7-9 with TRBJ2-7; D remains ambiguous. V gave up 5 bases and J gave up 2 bases, with 4 bases separating them. The CDR3 is made up of 11 amino acids. Germline V gives CDR1 SEHNR, CDR2 FQNEAQ (reference sequence). This CDR3 is CASSPAYEQYF. The CDR3 DNA is TGTGCCAGCAGCCCCGCCTACGAGCAGTACTTC.

This clone showed up just a few times. The V gene is TRBV15, the J gene TRBJ1-2; D remains unclear. From germline, CDR1 is LNHNV and CDR2 YYDKDF (reference sequence). CDR3 size: 14 residues. Between the trimmed V and J ends, which lost 2 bases and 0 bases, there was a span of 7 bases. This CDR3 is CATSRISTNYGYTF. The CDR3 DNA sequence: TGTGCCACCAGCAGAATAAGCACTAACTATGGCTACACCTTC.

The chain is built from TRBV5-5 and TRBJ1-6, with D possibly being TRBD1 (6 bases). The CDR3 is 17 amino acids. V gave up 4 bases and J gave up 1 base, with 15 bases separating them. In germline, CDR1 is SGHKS, CDR2 YYEKEE (reference sequence). CDR3 in amino acids: CASSPGQRESYNSPLHF. The CDR3 nucleotides are TGTGCCAGCAGCCCAGGACAGCGGGAGTCCTATAATTCACCCCTCCACTTT.